This T cell receptor (beta chain) was documented in a study of blood T cell repertoires in COVID-19. Using immunoSEQ multiplex PCR, the repertoire was profiled, and TCRdb retains in-frame clones only, with some absent. There are about 83,000 clones in the sample; about nine tenths occur only once, and less than 3.5% lies in the top ten. J was trimmed by 0 bases and V by 4 bases; bases with no gene match: 10. The V gene's germline CDR1 is SGHTS and CDR2 YDEGEE. The CDR3 extends over 17 amino acids. Specimen: peripheral blood. This chain connects TRBV5-8 to TRBJ2-7; 10 nucleotides match TRBD2. The source of this sequence is a woman between 45 and 65 years old with active or convalescent COVID-19. Written as DNA, the CDR3 is TGTGCCAGCAGCCCGGGGGTAGCGGGGGGACGCTCCTACGAGCAGTACTTC. Residues: CASSPGVAGGRSYEQYF.